The 8 T cell receptor beta chains listed next were all sequenced from one sample in a study of siplizumab effects on memory and regulatory T cells. Only in-frame clones appear in the TCRdb table, and some are missing; sequencing was by immunoSEQ multiplex PCR. The sample holds fewer than 9,500 clones, roughly two thirds seen once. Sequencing used effector memory CD8+ T cells sorted from blood. Subset in this sample: unstimulated CD8+ effector memory T cells. These receptors were obtained from a human donor in good health.

The J gene is TRBJ1-1, the V gene TRBV6-6, with D unresolved. Germline CDR1 MNHNY, CDR2 SVGAGI (reference sequence). The V end was cut by 5 bases, the J end by 0 bases, with 10 bases between. The CDR3 covers 14 residues. This chain's CDR3 is CASSRWAVNTEAFF. The CDR3 coding sequence is TGTGCCAGCAGTCGATGGGCCGTGAACACTGAAGCTTTCTTT.

The J gene is TRBJ1-1, the V gene TRBV2; D not resolved. With 4 bases removed from V and 7 bases from J, the gap between germline ends came to 7 bases. Germline V CDR1 and CDR2: SNHLY, FYNNEI. The CDR3 contains 11 residues. The CDR3 DNA reads as TGTGCCAGCAGTGCGCCAGGTGAAGCTTTCTTT. Translation: CASSAPGEAFF.

By sample fraction, this clone is large (0.1 to 1%). This chain connects TRBV4-2 to TRBJ2-7; 9 nucleotides line up with TRBD2. V shed 0 bases, J shed 0 bases, and the junction held 3 bases outside the gene matches. This CDR3 is built from 16 residues. In germline, CDR1 is LGHNA, CDR2 YNFKEQ. In DNA, the CDR3 is TGTGCCAGCAGCCAAGAGGCTAGCGGGGCCTCCTACGAGCAGTACTTC. It encodes CASSQEASGASYEQYF.

CDR3 sequence reads: CASSLSRPSNYGYTF. In nucleotides, the CDR3 is TGTGCCAGCAGCTTGTCCAGACCATCTAACTATGGCTACACCTTC. The rearrangement uses TRBV5-4 and TRBJ1-2; no clear D. CDR1 is SGHNT and CDR2 is YYREEE in the germline V gene (reference sequence). The CDR3 has 15 amino acids. V gave up 1 base and J gave up 0 bases, with 10 bases separating them.

The rearrangement uses TRBV9 and TRBJ2-1; D is ambiguous. The CDR3 totals 14 residues. V was trimmed by 0 bases and J by 4 bases, leaving 8 bases between them. Germline lookup yields CDR1 SGDLS and CDR2 YYNGEE. The CDR3 sequence: CASSVDKGYNEQFF. The DNA for the CDR3 is TGTGCCAGCAGCGTAGATAAGGGATACAATGAGCAGTTCTTC.

The V and J genes are TRBV7-9 and TRBJ2-5; 7 bases are shared with TRBD2. The end of the DNA fits TRBJ2-7 better, so the J call may be wrong. The CDR3 loop spans 14 amino acids. The germline V gene has CDR1 SEHNR and CDR2 FQNEAQ (reference sequence). CDR3 loop: CASSSPLAVYEQYF. The CDR3 DNA sequence: TGTGCCAGCAGCTCCCCGCTAGCGGTATACGAGCAGTACTTC.

The CDR3 DNA reads TGTGCCAGCAGTCTTTCCACCGGGGAGCTGTTTTTT. This encodes CASSLSTGELFF. This rearrangement joins TRBV6-5 to TRBJ2-2; D not resolved. This CDR3 is built from 12 residues. Trimming cost V 5 bases and J 4 bases, with 5 bases left between them. The germline gives CDR1 MNHEY, CDR2 SVGAGI.

The rearrangement uses TRBV5-1 and TRBJ2-1; TRBD2 is a possible D gene (7 bases). Trimming shortened V by 0 bases and J by 5 bases, and 15 bases separated the two germline ends. CDR1 and CDR2 (germline): SGHRS, YFSETQ. The CDR3 runs 16 residues. CDR3 sequence (DNA): TGCGCCAGCAGCTTGGTGGGCGGGGGCCTGCACAATGAGCAGTTCTTC. Amino acids: CASSLVGGGLHNEQFF.